The next 25 T cell receptor beta chains were all read from a single sample in a study of a mutant IDH1 vaccine in newly diagnosed glioma. Sequencing used immunoSEQ multiplex PCR; TCRdb keeps in-frame clones, though not all of them. The table includes fewer than 40,000 clones, about 84% detected once. The antigens of these receptors remain unknown. As for time point: week 5, during vaccination. In every dose of vaccine, 300 ug of mutant IDH1 20-mer peptide was given alongside topical imiquimod. The sample consisted of PBMCs, taken from a glioma patient whose treatment included an IDH1 peptide vaccine. These receptors were obtained from a man aged 35-49 years with glioma.

The V call is TRBV6-1, the J call TRBJ2-5; TRBD2 matches at 12 bases. The CDR3 totals 17 residues. The trim removed 0 bases at V and 2 bases at J, leaving 4 bases unmatched. CDR1 is MNHNS and CDR2 is SASEGT in the germline V gene. CDR3 in DNA: TGTGCCAGCAGTGAAGCGGTGCTAGCGGGGGGGCAAGAGACCCAGTACTTC. It specifies CASSEAVLAGGQETQYF.

The chain combines TRBV9 with TRBJ1-3, with a weak D call TRBD1 (6 bases). Germline V lookup: CDR1 SGDLS, CDR2 YYNGEE. Trimming left V 1 base short and J 7 bases short, with 12 bases between. This CDR3 is 14 amino acids long. CDR3 bases: TGTGCCAGCAGCGTAAGGGGGGGGGCTAACACCATATATTTT. It yields the protein CASSVRGGANTIYF.

DNA for the CDR3: TGTGCCAGCAGCTTAGTCCTAGCCGGGGAGACCCAGTACTTC. Its translation is CASSLVLAGETQYF. The J gene is TRBJ2-5, the V gene TRBV7-9; a weak D match, TRBD2 (5 bases). V shed 1 base and J shed 5 bases, with 11 bases lying between them. This CDR3 is built from 14 residues. CDR1 is SEHNR, CDR2 FQNEAQ, per germline (reference sequence).

This clone has more than one count but fewer than ten. This chain uses TRBV6-1 with TRBJ2-7, with D uncertain. This CDR3 spans 10 amino acids. Looked up from germline, CDR1 is MNHNS and CDR2 is SASEGT. Between the trimmed V and J ends, which lost 8 bases and 1 base, there was a span of 3 bases. For the CDR3, the DNA is TGTGCCAGCGGGTCCTACGAGCAGTACTTC. This encodes CASGSYEQYF.

Here the CDR3 reads CASSVGLAAFKQFF. CDR3 DNA: TGTGCCAGCAGCGTCGGACTAGCGGCCTTTAAGCAGTTCTTC. The chain employs TRBV5-6 and TRBJ2-1, with TRBD2 matching 10 bases. With 4 bases clipped from V and 11 bases from J, the junction kept 9 bases outside the gene matches. This CDR3 region has 14 residues. The V gene's germline CDR1 is SGHDT and CDR2 YYEEEE.

The chain combines TRBV14 with TRBJ1-1, with 8 bases aligning to TRBD1. Germline assignment: CDR1 SGHDN and CDR2 FVKESK. Unmatched junction bases numbered 1, after V lost 4 bases and J lost 0 bases. This CDR3 has 14 residues. CDR3 nucleotides: TGTGCCAGCAGCCCGGGACAGGTGAACACTGAAGCTTTCTTT. Translation gives CASSPGQVNTEAFF.

This clone has a single count. The chain employs TRBV6-4 and TRBJ2-3; D is undetermined. This CDR3 region has 15 residues. Germline V gene lookup returns CDR1 MRHNA and CDR2 SNTAGT. V lost 5 bases, J lost 0 bases, and 12 bases lay in between. The CDR3 sequence: CASSLDHSSTDTQYF. In DNA, the CDR3 is TGTGCCAGCAGTTTAGACCACTCTAGCACAGATACGCAGTATTTT.

The chain employs TRBV18 and TRBJ2-7, with D possibly matching TRBD1 (5 bases). The CDR3 loop spans 16 amino acids. The germline V and J ends were trimmed by 2 bases and 2 bases, with 16 bases remaining between them. CDR1 is KGHSH, CDR2 LQKENI, per germline. The CDR3 DNA sequence: TGTGCCAGCTCACCATCGAGACAGAATCAACCCTACGAGCAGTACTTC. Its protein product is CASSPSRQNQPYEQYF.

This clone was picked up a small number of times. The V gene is TRBV7-9, the J gene TRBJ1-6; 7 nucleotides align to TRBD1. J lost 4 bases, V lost 8 bases, and 8 bases had no gene match. This CDR3 is 15 amino acids long. Germline V CDR1 and CDR2: SEHNR, FQNEAQ (reference sequence). For the CDR3, the DNA is TGTGCCAGCTCTACGGCAGGGGGTTATAATTCACCCCTCCACTTT. Its protein is CASSTAGGYNSPLHF.

The chain's CDR3 is CASSVGQQETQYF. Here the CDR3 DNA reads TGTGCCAGCAGCGTGGGACAGCAAGAGACCCAGTACTTC. The chain combines TRBV9 with TRBJ2-5, with 7 bases lining up with TRBD1. CDR1 and CDR2 (germline): SGDLS, YYNGEE. The V and J ends lost 2 bases and 2 bases, in that order; junction bases with no gene match: 0. The length of the CDR3 is 13 residues.

This chain links TRBV5-6 with TRBJ1-1; perhaps TRBD1 as D (5 bases). The V end was cut by 3 bases, the J end by 8 bases, with 11 bases between. In germline, CDR1 is SGHDT, CDR2 YYEEEE. This CDR3 is built from 12 residues. The CDR3 is CASSWGGGEAFF. For the CDR3, the DNA is TGTGCCAGCAGCTGGGGTGGGGGAGAAGCTTTCTTT.

In nucleotides, the CDR3 is TGTGCCAGCAGTGAACAAGGCTCCGTGGTGCCTGAAGCTTTCTTT. Protein product: CASSEQGSVVPEAFF. This chain connects TRBV2 to TRBJ1-1, with D uncertain. The CDR3 consists of 15 residues. Trimming removed 2 bases from V and 6 bases from J, with 16 bases in between. CDR1 is SNHLY and CDR2 is FYNNEI in the germline V gene.

This chain connects TRBV6-5 to TRBJ1-2; D might be TRBD1 (5 bases). The CDR3 runs to 14 residues. CDR1 MNHEY and CDR2 SVGAGI come from the germline V gene. Trimming left V 7 bases short and J 2 bases short, with 14 bases between. The DNA of the CDR3 is TGTGCCAGCACCCACGGCGGGGCGAACTATGGCTACACCTTC. Protein: CASTHGGANYGYTF.

The genes are TRBV4-1 and TRBJ2-5; D gene unclear. This CDR3 has 16 residues. Germline V gene lookup returns CDR1 MGHRA and CDR2 YSYEKL. Trimming pared 0 bases from V and 4 bases from J, leaving 15 bases between. CDR3 loop: CASSQDRHASRETQYF. The CDR3 DNA sequence: TGCGCCAGCAGCCAAGATAGGCACGCAAGTCGAGAGACCCAGTACTTC.

The chain carries TRBV6-1 and TRBJ2-3; the match to TRBD2 covers 9 bases. Germline V gene lookup returns CDR1 MNHNS and CDR2 SASEGT. The ends lost 7 bases at V and 4 bases at J; junction bases unmatched: 9. CDR3 size: 15 residues. The CDR3 sequence: CASNGGGARADTQYF. DNA of the CDR3: TGTGCCAGCAACGGCGGGGGGGCCAGGGCAGATACGCAGTATTTT.

V and J are TRBV5-4 and TRBJ1-2, with D perhaps TRBD1 (5 bases). Trimming removed 4 bases at V and 3 bases at J, with 13 bases between. Germline assignment: CDR1 SGHNT and CDR2 YYREEE (reference sequence). The CDR3 contains 14 residues. The DNA of the CDR3 is TGTGCCAGCAGCCCCGGGGGTTTAGACTATGGCTACACCTTC. Translation gives CASSPGGLDYGYTF.

This clone showed up just a few times. CDR3 nucleotides: TGTGCCAGCTCCCTGGAGCGGGTGGGCACTGAAGCTTTCTTT. Protein sequence: CASSLERVGTEAFF. This chain connects TRBV18 to TRBJ1-1; D not certain. Germline CDR1 reads KGHSH; CDR2 reads LQKENI. The V end lost 6 bases, the J end lost 4 bases, and 15 bases lay between the germline ends. This CDR3 comprises 14 residues.

This clone appeared a few times. This chain uses TRBV14 with TRBJ1-2; weak D call: TRBD1 (5 bases). This CDR3 comprises 13 residues. Germline V gives CDR1 SGHDN, CDR2 FVKESK. V was trimmed by 3 bases and J by 4 bases, leaving 9 bases between them. CDR3 protein: CASSHRVGYGYTF. In DNA, the CDR3 is TGTGCCAGCAGCCACAGGGTGGGCTATGGCTACACCTTC.

The rearrangement uses TRBV4-1 and TRBJ2-3; weak D call: TRBD2 (7 bases). Trimming pared 4 bases from V and 4 bases from J, leaving 21 bases between. The CDR3 covers 17 residues. CDR1 and CDR2 from the germline V gene are MGHRA and YSYEKL. CDR3 bases: TGCGCCAGCAGCCCAAAAAGGGGGGGGCCTCGTGCAGATACGCAGTATTTT. This translates into CASSPKRGGPRADTQYF.

This clone was seen once. V is TRBV2 and J is TRBJ1-4; D gene unclear. V lost 6 bases and J lost 7, with 9 bases in between. CDR3 length equals 12 residues. CDR1 is SNHLY and CDR2 is FYNNEI in the germline V gene. The CDR3 coding sequence is TGTGCCAGCAGCCGTGAGACTGAAAAACTGTTTTTT. Translating it yields CASSRETEKLFF.

The chain is built from TRBV7-2 and TRBJ1-1; D uncertain. The CDR3 consists of 14 residues. Germline V gene lookup returns CDR1 SGHTA and CDR2 FQGNSA. Trimming shortened V by 4 bases and J by 1 base, and 10 bases separated the two germline ends. CDR3 in amino acids: CASSSGPGNTEAFF. The CDR3 coding sequence is TGTGCCAGCAGCTCCGGACCCGGGAACACTGAAGCTTTCTTT.

J is TRBJ2-3 and V is TRBV20-1; D gene ambiguous. V was shortened by 6 bases and J by 7 bases, with 8 bases between the two germline ends. Germline assignment: CDR1 DFQATT and CDR2 SNEGSKA (reference sequence). The CDR3 is made up of 10 amino acids. In DNA, the CDR3 is TGCAGTGCCACCCCCCATACGCAGTATTTT. The encoded protein is CSATPHTQYF.

The chain links TRBV10-2 to TRBJ2-7; maybe TRBD2 (8 bases). V lost 8 bases, J lost 5 bases, and 22 bases lay in between. Germline CDR1 is WSHSY and CDR2 is SAAADI. This CDR3 comprises 15 residues. The DNA of the CDR3 is TGCGCCAGCGAAACCCCTCGGGAGGGGGCAGACGAGCAGTACTTC. It codes for CASETPREGADEQYF.

This chain connects TRBV29-1 to TRBJ1-4, with 7 bases lining up with TRBD1. The CDR3 contains 13 residues. The V gene end was trimmed by 4 bases and the J gene end by 3 bases; junction bases not matched to a gene: 2. In germline, CDR1 is SQVTM, CDR2 ANQGSEA. CDR3 nucleotide sequence: TGCAGCGTTGGAGGGGGCCCTAATGAAAAACTGTTTTTT. Amino acids: CSVGGGPNEKLFF.

The V call is TRBV7-6, the J call TRBJ1-2; D is possibly TRBD1 (5 bases). V gave up 7 bases and J gave up 5 bases, with 11 bases separating them. Germline assignment: CDR1 SGHVS and CDR2 FNYEAQ. This CDR3 is built from 12 residues. CDR3 sequence reads: CASTTEGYGYTF. DNA for the CDR3: TGTGCCAGCACCACGGAGGGGTATGGCTACACCTTC.